The T cell receptor (beta chain) described here comes from a study of blood T cells in healthy people across ages. The CDR3 consists of 15 residues. Per germline, CDR1 SGHTA and CDR2 FQGNSA. The V gene end was trimmed by 6 bases and the J gene end by 1 base; junction bases not matched to a gene: 4. With respect to this clonotype: Its antigen remains unidentified.

PCR was performed a second time for roughly 7 to 11 cycles using a sample-barcoded 5' primer and a J-beta primer mix. TCRdb used MiXCR to reprocess the 5' RACE reads, holding one entry per CDR3 protein. The table lists some 930,000 distinct CDR3 sequences, under 35% of them singletons. General study points: Because donor CMV status was unknown, expanded clonotype changes were possibly confounded.

The same data also went into a second study, on T cells of mothers and their children. In that study: When mothers and children were related, their normalized repertoire overlap, which was always slightly higher, did not differ significantly from that of unrelated pairs.

The source material was blood. J is TRBJ1-5 and V is TRBV7-2, with 9 positions matching TRBD1. The source is a woman in her thirties or forties in good health. CDR3 amino acids: CASRSGTGSNQPQHF. CDR3 coding DNA: TGTGCCAGCAGATCCGGGACAGGGAGCAATCAGCCCCAGCATTTT.